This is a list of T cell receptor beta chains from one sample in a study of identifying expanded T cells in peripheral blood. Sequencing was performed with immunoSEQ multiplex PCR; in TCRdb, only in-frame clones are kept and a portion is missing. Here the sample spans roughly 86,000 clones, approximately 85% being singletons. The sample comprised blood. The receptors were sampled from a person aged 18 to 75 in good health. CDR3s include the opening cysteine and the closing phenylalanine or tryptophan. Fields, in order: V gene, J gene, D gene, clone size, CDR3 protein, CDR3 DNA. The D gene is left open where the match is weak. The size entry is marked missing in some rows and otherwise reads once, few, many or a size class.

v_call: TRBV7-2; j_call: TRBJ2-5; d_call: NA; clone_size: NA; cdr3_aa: CASSLPVQETQYF; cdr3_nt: TGTGCCAGCAGCTTACCGGTCCAAGAGACCCAGTACTTC
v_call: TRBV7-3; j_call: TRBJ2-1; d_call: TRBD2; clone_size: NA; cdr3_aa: CASSLGPAGHNNEQFF; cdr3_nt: TGTGCCAGCAGCTTAGGCCCAGCGGGGCACAACAATGAGCAGTTCTTC
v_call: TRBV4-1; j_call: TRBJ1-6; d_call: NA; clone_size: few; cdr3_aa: CASSQKDGRPLHF; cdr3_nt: TGCGCCAGCAGCCAAAAGGACGGGAGACCCCTCCACTTT
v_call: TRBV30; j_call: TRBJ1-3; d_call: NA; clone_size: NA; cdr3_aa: CAWQSSGNTIYF; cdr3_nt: TGTGCCTGGCAGAGCTCTGGAAACACCATATATTTT
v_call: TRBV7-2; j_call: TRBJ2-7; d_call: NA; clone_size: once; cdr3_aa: CASSLVVDTAYEQYF; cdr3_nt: TGTGCCAGCAGCTTAGTGGTCGATACGGCCTACGAGCAGTACTTC
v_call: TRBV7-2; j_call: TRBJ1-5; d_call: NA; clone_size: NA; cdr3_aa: CASSLNPGRYLAQPQHF; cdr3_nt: TGTGCCAGCAGCTTAAATCCGGGGAGGTATCTGGCTCAGCCCCAGCATTTT
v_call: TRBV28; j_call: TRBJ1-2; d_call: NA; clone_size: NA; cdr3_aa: CASSLDQVGHGYTF; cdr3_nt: TGTGCCAGCAGTTTAGATCAGGTGGGCCATGGCTACACCTTC
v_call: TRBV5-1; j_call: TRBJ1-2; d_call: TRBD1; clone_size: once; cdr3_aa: CASSLLQGDGYTF; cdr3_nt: TGCGCCAGCAGCTTGTTGCAGGGGGATGGCTACACCTTC
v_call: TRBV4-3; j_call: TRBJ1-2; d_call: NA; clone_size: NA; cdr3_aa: CASSQDGLYGYTF; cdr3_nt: TGCGCCAGCAGCCAAGATGGGCTCTATGGCTACACCTTC
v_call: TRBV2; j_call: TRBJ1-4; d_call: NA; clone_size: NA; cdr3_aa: CASSVYTTNEKLFF; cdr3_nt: TGTGCCAGCAGTGTCTACACAACTAATGAAAAACTGTTTTTT
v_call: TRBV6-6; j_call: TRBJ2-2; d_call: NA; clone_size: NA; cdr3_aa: CASSVFRDLNTGELFF; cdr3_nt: TGTGCCAGCAGTGTTTTTAGGGACTTGAACACCGGGGAGCTGTTTTTT
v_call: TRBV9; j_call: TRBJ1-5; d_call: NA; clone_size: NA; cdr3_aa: CASSAGEDGFSNQPQHF; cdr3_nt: TGTGCCAGCAGCGCCGGAGAGGACGGATTTAGCAATCAGCCCCAGCATTTT
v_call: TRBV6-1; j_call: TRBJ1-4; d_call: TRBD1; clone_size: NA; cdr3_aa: CASSVQGAANEKLFF; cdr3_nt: TGTGCCAGCAGCGTACAGGGGGCGGCTAATGAAAAACTGTTTTTT
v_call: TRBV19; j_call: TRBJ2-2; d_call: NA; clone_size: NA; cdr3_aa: CASAKPDLLTGELFF; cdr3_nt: TGTGCCAGCGCGAAGCCCGACTTACTCACCGGGGAGCTGTTTTTT
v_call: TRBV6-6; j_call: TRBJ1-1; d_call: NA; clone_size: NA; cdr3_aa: CASSPQGQNTEAFF; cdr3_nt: TGTGCCAGCAGCCCCCAGGGGCAGAACACTGAAGCTTTCTTT
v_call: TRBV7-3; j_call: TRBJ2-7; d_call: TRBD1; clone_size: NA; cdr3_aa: CASSPGPGTGAYEQYF; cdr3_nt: TGTGCCAGCAGCCCCGGACCCGGGACAGGGGCCTACGAGCAGTACTTC
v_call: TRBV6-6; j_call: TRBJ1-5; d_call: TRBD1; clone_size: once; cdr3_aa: CASSYSDRVQPQHF; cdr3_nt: TGTGCCAGCAGTTACTCCGACAGGGTTCAGCCCCAGCATTTT